Listed here are 25 T cell receptor beta chains from one sample, sequenced in a study of read filtering for tumor transcriptome and immune sequencing. The library was built from about 400 ng RNA with molecular barcoded adaptors for alpha/delta and beta/gamma chains. TCRdb re-called the reads with MiXCR, one entry per CDR3 protein. Among 35,000 to 50,000 distinct CDR3 sequences listed, 13% to 15% were seen once. Source material: a population of CD138-negative cells sorted from bone marrow. All receptors derive from a donor over 35 with multiple myeloma.

In its sample, this clonotype was seen many times. This chain uses TRBV20-1 with TRBJ2-1, with TRBD2 matching 10 bases. J gave up 4 bases and V 6 bases, and 6 bases lay outside the gene matches. Germline CDR1 and CDR2: DFQATT and SNEGSKA (reference sequence). The length of the CDR3 is 14 residues. CDR3 protein: CSASGLAQYNEQFF. In nucleotides, the CDR3 is TGCAGTGCGTCGGGACTAGCGCAGTACAATGAGCAGTTCTTC.

This clonotype was picked up many times. This chain links TRBV2 with TRBJ1-4, with unresolved D. Germline-derived CDR1 and CDR2 are SNHLY and FYNNEI. The CDR3 runs to 13 residues. Trimming removed 7 bases at V and 5 bases at J, with 11 bases between. In DNA form, the CDR3 reads TGTGCCAGCAAACGGATCAGGAATGAAAAACTGTTTTTT. This encodes CASKRIRNEKLFF.

This clonotype was seen once. The conserved phenylalanine or tryptophan is not found at the CDR3 terminus, so this likely reflects a read error. The chain employs TRBV14 and TRBJ1-6; no firm D call. The CDR3 spans 12 residues. Germline V lookup: CDR1 SGHDN, CDR2 FVKESK. The CDR3 sequence: CASRQARLPLHI. For the CDR3, the DNA is TGTGCCAGCAGACAAGCGCGGTTACCCCTCCACATT.

In its sample, this clonotype was seen many times. The chain uses TRBV7-2 and TRBJ2-3, with a tentative D call TRBD2 (6 bases). Trimming took off 4 bases at V and 2 bases at J, with 13 bases between the two ends. The CDR3 spans 15 residues. CDR1 is SGHTA and CDR2 is FQGNSA in the germline V gene. The CDR3 loop is CASSSTGRDTDTQYF. The CDR3 nucleotides read TGTGCCAGCAGCTCGACCGGGCGGGACACAGATACGCAGTATTTT.

The chain couples TRBV29-1 to TRBJ2-7, with TRBD1 matching over 9 bases. Germline CDR1 SQVTM, CDR2 ANQGSEA. V lost 5 bases to trimming and J lost 5 bases; unmatched junction nucleotides: 13. The CDR3 is made up of 15 amino acids. CDR3 protein: CSVSSPGQGTNEQYF. The CDR3 DNA is TGCAGCGTTTCTTCCCCGGGACAGGGTACGAACGAGCAGTACTTC.

This clonotype was observed many times. This rearrangement joins TRBV7-9 to TRBJ2-7, with 12 nucleotides matching TRBD2. V was clipped by 2 bases and J by 5 bases; unmatched bases: 7. CDR3 size: 16 residues. Germline CDR1 is SEHNR and CDR2 is FQNEAQ (reference sequence). CDR3 DNA: TGTGCCAGCAGCTTATCCCGGACTAGCGGGATCCACGAGCAGTACTTC. It specifies CASSLSRTSGIHEQYF.

This clonotype was seen a few times. This chain connects TRBV12-3 or TRBV12-4 to TRBJ1-1, with D unresolved. This CDR3 has 13 amino acids. V was shortened by 6 bases and J by 1 base, with 9 bases between the two germline ends. DNA for the CDR3: TGTGCCAGCAGCCCTACCAGGAACACTGAAGCTTTCTTT. Translation gives CASSPTRNTEAFF.

To note about this clonotype: At one of its ends the junction is not consistent with the germline gene, which may arise from a read error. The chain joins TRBV7-9 to TRBJ2-4, with a weak D call TRBD1 (6 bases). The CDR3 runs to 15 residues. Germline values: CDR1 SEHNR, CDR2 FQNEAQ (reference sequence). Here the CDR3 DNA reads TGTGCCAGCAGCCAATTCACAGGGCTGAAAGACATTCAGTGCTTC. Its translation is CASSQFTGLKDIQCF. Variable domain in full (rest from reference TRBV7-9 and TRBJ2-4): DTGVSQNPRHKITKRGQNVTFRCDPISEHNRLYWYRQTLGQGPEFLTYFQNEAQLEKSRLLSDRFSAERPKGSFSTLEIQRTEQGDSAMYLCASSQFTGLKDIQCFGAGTRLSVL.

This clonotype was picked up many times. The chain uses TRBV5-1 and TRBJ2-7; 13 bases map to TRBD2. The CDR3 runs 17 residues. Germline V lookup: CDR1 SGHRS, CDR2 YFSETQ. V shed 4 bases and J 2 bases; nucleotides not matched to a gene: 9. Here the CDR3 reads CASSRTSGSQGPYEQYF. In DNA form, the CDR3 reads TGCGCCAGCAGCCGGACTAGCGGGAGTCAGGGCCCCTACGAGCAGTACTTC.

Turning to this clonotype: A far larger clone is only one base removed, so a read error is likely. The genes are TRBV11-3 and TRBJ1-1; D not resolved. The germline CDR1 and CDR2 sequences are SGHNT and YENEEA. This CDR3 contains 13 residues. In DNA, the CDR3 is TGTGCCAGCAGCTTCTCGGCAAACACTGAAGCTTCCTTT. Amino acids: CASSFSANTEASF.

This clonotype was seen a handful of times. The chain has TRBV6-1 and TRBJ2-2; TRBD2 is a possible D gene (7 bases). The CDR3 is 14 residues long. Germline CDR1 and CDR2: MNHNS and SASEGT. Trimming shortened V by 3 bases and J by 6 bases, and 11 bases separated the two germline ends. The CDR3 sequence is CASSDRGAAGELFF. The CDR3 bases are TGTGCCAGCAGTGATCGGGGGGCAGCCGGGGAGCTGTTTTTT.

This clonotype appeared many times. J is TRBJ2-2 and V is TRBV11-1; D is ambiguous. CDR3 length: 17 residues. The V and J ends lost 1 base and 1 base respectively, with 13 bases between them. Germline V gives CDR1 SGHAT, CDR2 FQDESV (reference sequence). CDR3 in DNA: TGTGCCAGCAGCTTAGTCCCCCCAGTTGTGAACACCGGGGAGCTGTTTTTT. It is translated as CASSLVPPVVNTGELFF.

At least ten counts were recorded for this clonotype. This chain links TRBV12-5 with TRBJ2-3; D is unresolved. The V end lost 4 bases, the J end lost 8 bases, and 19 bases lay between the germline ends. CDR3 size: 15 residues. Germline V gene data show CDR1 as LGHNT and CDR2 as FRNRAP. In nucleotides, the CDR3 is TGTGCTAGTGGTTCCCTGCTAACCAATCCGGGTACGCAGTATTTT. This translates into CASGSLLTNPGTQYF.

This clonotype appeared many times. The gene calls are TRBV5-1 and TRBJ1-2; TRBD1 matches at 7 bases. The CDR3 sequence is 14 residues long. V lost 4 bases and J lost 5; bases outside the gene matches: 8. Germline-derived CDR1 and CDR2 are SGHRS and YFSETQ. The CDR3 region has the DNA TGCGCCAGCAGCACCCCGACAGGGATTTATGGCTACACCTTC. Residues: CASSTPTGIYGYTF. The variable domain in full, with the rest retrieved from reference TRBV5-1 and TRBJ1-2, is KAGVTQTPRYLIKTRGQQVTLSCSPISGHRSVSWYQQTPGQGLQFLFEYFSETQRNKGNFPGRFSGRQFSNSRSEMNVSTLELGDSALYLCASSTPTGIYGYTFGSGTRLTVV.

This clonotype was seen at least ten times. The rearrangement links TRBV7-9 to TRBJ2-3, with D uncertain. This CDR3 is built from 15 residues. Per the germline V gene, CDR1 is SEHNR and CDR2 is FQNEAQ (reference sequence). The germline V and J ends were trimmed by 4 bases and 2 bases, with 13 bases remaining between them. The CDR3 protein is CASSSARPNTDTQYF. CDR3 in DNA: TGTGCCAGCAGCTCGGCCCGGCCGAACACAGATACGCAGTATTTT.

Of note for this clonotype: A read error is possible here, since a much larger clone lies one base away. The V and J genes are TRBV12-3 or TRBV12-4 and TRBJ2-3; 12 nucleotides align to TRBD2. V trimming: 4 bases; J trimming: 7 bases; junction bases outside the gene matches: 9. CDR3 length: 16 amino acids. CDR3 nucleotide sequence: TGTGCCAGCAGTTCCTCTCTAGCGGGAGGGCCAAATACGCAGTATTTT. Its protein is CASSSSLAGGPNTQYF.

The V gene is TRBV5-1, the J gene TRBJ2-7; 9 nucleotides match TRBD2. This CDR3 spans 17 amino acids. Germline-derived CDR1 and CDR2 are SGHRS and YFSETQ. Unmatched junction bases numbered 11, after V lost 1 base and J lost 3 bases. As DNA, the CDR3 is TGCGCCAGCAGCTTGAAAGAGGCTAGCGGGATCTTCTACGAGCAGTACTTC. Its translation: CASSLKEASGIFYEQYF. Full variable domain (missing parts from reference TRBV5-1 and TRBJ2-7): KAGVTQTPRYLIKTRGQQVTLSCSPISGHRSVSWYQQTPGQGLQFLFEYFSETQRNKGNFPGRFSGRQFSNSRSEMNVSTLELGDSALYLCASSLKEASGIFYEQYFGPGTRLTVT.

As concerns this clonotype: This likely traces to a read error, being one base from a far larger clone. The gene calls are TRBV20-1 and TRBJ2-1; the D call may be TRBD1 or TRBD2 (7 bases each). The germline V gene encodes CDR1 DFQATT and CDR2 SNEGSKA (reference sequence). Trimming left V 0 bases short and J 10 bases short, with 22 bases between. This CDR3 has 16 amino acids. This CDR3 is CSARDALRGGYYEQFF. CDR3 sequence (DNA): TGCAGTGCTAGAGACGCCCTCAGGGGGGGGTACTACGAGCAGTTCTTC.

Many counts were recorded for this clonotype. This chain links TRBV20-1 with TRBJ2-1, with TRBD2 identical over 11 bases. The CDR3 contains 14 residues. After removal of 6 bases from V and 6 bases from J, the junction contained 7 bases not matched to a gene. Germline V gives CDR1 DFQATT, CDR2 SNEGSKA (reference sequence). CDR3 in amino acids: CSAPGTSGFNEQFF. For the CDR3, the DNA is TGCAGTGCCCCCGGGACTAGCGGTTTCAATGAGCAGTTCTTC.

This clonotype has a count of ten or more. The chain is built from TRBV5-1 and TRBJ1-1; the D is unclear. Germline CDR1 SGHRS, CDR2 YFSETQ. The CDR3 has 11 amino acids. V was clipped by 7 bases and J by 6 bases, with 10 bases between them. For the CDR3, the DNA is TGCGCCAGCCACGAATTCGCTGAAGCTTTCTTT. Translated, it gives CASHEFAEAFF.

The CDR3 DNA sequence: TGTGCCAGCAGTGTGGGGCCGGACCATAGTCAGCCCCAGCATTTT. It translates to CASSVGPDHSQPQHF. V and J are TRBV12-3 or TRBV12-4 and TRBJ1-5; D may be TRBD1 (5 bases). V gave up 5 bases and J gave up 6 bases, with 17 bases separating them. The CDR3 is 15 residues long.

This rearrangement joins TRBV7-9 to TRBJ2-7; the D is unclear. The V and J ends lost 2 bases and 2 bases respectively, with 22 bases between them. The germline CDR1 and CDR2 sequences are SEHNR and FQNEAQ (reference sequence). The CDR3 is 18 amino acids. CDR3 DNA sequence: TGTGCCAGCAGCTTAAGGGATAGGGCCCTCTGGGATACCTACGAGCAGTACTTC. Protein sequence: CASSLRDRALWDTYEQYF.

This chain uses TRBV7-9 with TRBJ2-1, with TRBD2 matching 11 bases. The V and J ends lost 1 base and 2 bases, in that order; junction bases with no gene match: 7. Germline V gives CDR1 SEHNR, CDR2 FQNEAQ (reference sequence). CDR3 length equals 18 residues. For the CDR3, the DNA is TGTGCCAGCAGCTTAGATACTAGCGGGAGTTGGCCCTACAATGAGCAGTTCTTC. Protein: CASSLDTSGSWPYNEQFF.

This clonotype showed up many times. The genes are TRBV7-3 and TRBJ2-1; 11 bases map to TRBD2. From germline, CDR1 is SGHTA and CDR2 FQGTGA. The CDR3 totals 15 residues. With 5 bases clipped from V and 6 bases from J, the junction kept 6 bases outside the gene matches. CDR3 sequence (DNA): TGTGCCAGCAGCCTAAGACTAGCGGGGTTCAATGAGCAGTTCTTC. It specifies CASSLRLAGFNEQFF.

This clonotype showed up many times. The gene calls are TRBV7-9 and TRBJ1-1; 10 bases line up with TRBD1. Germline assignment: CDR1 SEHNR and CDR2 FQNEAQ (reference sequence). The junction had 6 bases not matched to a gene; V was cut back by 5 bases and J by 3 bases. The CDR3 extends over 15 amino acids. CDR3: CASSKTGGGYTEAFF. The DNA for the CDR3 is TGTGCCAGCAGCAAGACAGGGGGCGGGTACACTGAAGCTTTCTTT.